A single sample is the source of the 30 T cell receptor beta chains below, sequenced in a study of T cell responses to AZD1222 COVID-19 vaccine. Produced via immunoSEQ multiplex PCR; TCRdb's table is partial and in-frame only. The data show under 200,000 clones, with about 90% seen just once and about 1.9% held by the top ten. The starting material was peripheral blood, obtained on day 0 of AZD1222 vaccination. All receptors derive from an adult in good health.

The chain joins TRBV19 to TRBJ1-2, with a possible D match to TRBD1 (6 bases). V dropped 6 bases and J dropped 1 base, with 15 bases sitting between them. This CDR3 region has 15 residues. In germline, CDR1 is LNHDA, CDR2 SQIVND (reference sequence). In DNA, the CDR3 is TGTGCCAGTAGCCCACGGACAGTGCGTAACTATGGCTACACCTTC. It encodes CASSPRTVRNYGYTF.

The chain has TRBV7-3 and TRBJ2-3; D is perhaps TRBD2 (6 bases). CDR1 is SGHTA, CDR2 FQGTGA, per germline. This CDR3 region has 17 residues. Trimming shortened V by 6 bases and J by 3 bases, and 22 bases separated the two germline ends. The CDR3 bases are TGTGCCAGCAGTTTCGGGCGGGACTGGATCGGAACAGATACGCAGTATTTT. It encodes CASSFGRDWIGTDTQYF.

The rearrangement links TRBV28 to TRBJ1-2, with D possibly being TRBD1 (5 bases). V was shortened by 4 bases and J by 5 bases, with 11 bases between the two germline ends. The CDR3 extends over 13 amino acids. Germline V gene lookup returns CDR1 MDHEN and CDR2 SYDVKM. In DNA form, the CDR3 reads TGTGCCAGCAGTTCCCCCGGGGGGTATGGCTACACCTTC. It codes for CASSSPGGYGYTF.

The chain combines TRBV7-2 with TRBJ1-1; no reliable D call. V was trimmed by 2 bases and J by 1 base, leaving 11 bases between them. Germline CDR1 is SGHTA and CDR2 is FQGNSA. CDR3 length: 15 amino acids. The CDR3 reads CASSLLGLENTEAFF. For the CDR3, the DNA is TGTGCCAGCAGCTTACTGGGTTTGGAGAACACTGAAGCTTTCTTT. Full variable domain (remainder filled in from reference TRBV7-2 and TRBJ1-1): GAGVSQSPSNKVTEKGKDVELRCDPISGHTALYWYRQSLGQGLEFLIYFQGNSAPDKSGLPSDRFSAERTGGSVSTLTIQRTQQEDSAVYLCASSLLGLENTEAFFGQGTRLTVV.

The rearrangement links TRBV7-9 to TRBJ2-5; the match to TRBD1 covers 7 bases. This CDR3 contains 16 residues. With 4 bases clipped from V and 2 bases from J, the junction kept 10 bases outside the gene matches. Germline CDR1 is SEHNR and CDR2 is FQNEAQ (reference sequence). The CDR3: CASSSPRKTGQETQYF. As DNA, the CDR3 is TGTGCCAGCAGCTCACCAAGAAAGACAGGGCAAGAGACCCAGTACTTC.

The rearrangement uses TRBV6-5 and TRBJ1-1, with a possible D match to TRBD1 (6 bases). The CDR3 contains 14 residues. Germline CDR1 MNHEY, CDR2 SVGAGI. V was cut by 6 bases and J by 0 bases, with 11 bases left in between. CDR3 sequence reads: CASRRGTLNTEAFF. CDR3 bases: TGTGCCAGCAGACGAGGGACACTGAACACTGAAGCTTTCTTT.

CDR3 amino acids: CAISAGGTEEKLFF. CDR3 sequence (DNA): TGTGCCATCAGTGCCGGGGGAACGGAGGAAAAACTGTTTTTT. The V and J genes are TRBV10-3 and TRBJ1-4, with a possible D match to TRBD1 (5 bases). V was clipped by 4 bases and J by 8 bases, with 14 bases between them. This CDR3 region has 14 residues. Germline CDR1 ENHRY, CDR2 SYGVKD.

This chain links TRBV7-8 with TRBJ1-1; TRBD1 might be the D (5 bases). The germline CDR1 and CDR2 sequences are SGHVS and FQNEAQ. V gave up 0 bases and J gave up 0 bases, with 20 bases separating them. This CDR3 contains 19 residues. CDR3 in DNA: TGTGCCAGCAGCTTAGCCCTCCCGGGGAGGGGATACCTGAACACTGAAGCTTTCTTT. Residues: CASSLALPGRGYLNTEAFF. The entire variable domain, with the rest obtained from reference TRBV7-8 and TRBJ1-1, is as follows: GAGVSQSPRYKVAKRGQDVALRCDPISGHVSLFWYQQALGQGPEFLTYFQNEAQLDKSGLPSDRFFAERPEGSVSTLKIQRTQQEDSAVYLCASSLALPGRGYLNTEAFFGQGTRLTVV.

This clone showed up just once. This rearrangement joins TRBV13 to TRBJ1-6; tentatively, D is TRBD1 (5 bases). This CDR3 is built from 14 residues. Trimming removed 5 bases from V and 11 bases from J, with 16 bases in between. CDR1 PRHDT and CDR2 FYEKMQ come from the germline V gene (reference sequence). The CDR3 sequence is CASSTYGGVTPLHF. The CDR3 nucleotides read TGTGCCAGCAGCACCTACGGGGGGGTGACACCCCTCCACTTT.

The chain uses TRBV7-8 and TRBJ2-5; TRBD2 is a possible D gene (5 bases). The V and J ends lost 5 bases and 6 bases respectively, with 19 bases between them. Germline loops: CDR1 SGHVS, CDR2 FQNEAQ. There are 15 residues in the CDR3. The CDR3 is CASSAWRLGVQTQYF. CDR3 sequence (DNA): TGTGCCAGCAGCGCCTGGAGGTTGGGAGTGCAGACCCAGTACTTC. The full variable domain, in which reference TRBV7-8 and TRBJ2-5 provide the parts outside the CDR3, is GAGVSQSPRYKVAKRGQDVALRCDPISGHVSLFWYQQALGQGPEFLTYFQNEAQLDKSGLPSDRFFAERPEGSVSTLKIQRTQQEDSAVYLCASSAWRLGVQTQYFGPGTRLLVL.

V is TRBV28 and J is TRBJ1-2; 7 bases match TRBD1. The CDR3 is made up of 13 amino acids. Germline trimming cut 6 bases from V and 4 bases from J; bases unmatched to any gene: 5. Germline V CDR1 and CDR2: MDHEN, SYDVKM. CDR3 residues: CASSLGQVYGYTF. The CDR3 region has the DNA TGTGCCAGCAGCCTCGGACAGGTCTATGGCTACACCTTC.

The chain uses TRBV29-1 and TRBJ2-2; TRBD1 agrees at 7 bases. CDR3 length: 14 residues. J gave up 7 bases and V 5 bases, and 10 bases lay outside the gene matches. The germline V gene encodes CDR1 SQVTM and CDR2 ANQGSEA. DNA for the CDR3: TGCAGCGTTCTTCCTCAGGGGGATAGCGGGGAGCTGTTTTTT. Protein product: CSVLPQGDSGELFF.

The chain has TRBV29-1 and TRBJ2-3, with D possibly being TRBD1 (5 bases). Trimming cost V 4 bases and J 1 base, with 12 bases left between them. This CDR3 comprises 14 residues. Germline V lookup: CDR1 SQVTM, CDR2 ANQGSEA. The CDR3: CSVVDTRRTDTQYF. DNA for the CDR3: TGCAGCGTTGTGGACACAAGACGCACAGATACGCAGTATTTT.

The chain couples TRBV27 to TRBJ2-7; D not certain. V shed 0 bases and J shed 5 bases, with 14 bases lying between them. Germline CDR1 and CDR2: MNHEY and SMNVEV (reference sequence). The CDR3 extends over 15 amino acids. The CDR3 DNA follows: TGTGCCAGCAGTTTATCTACCCCCCCGGTCGACGAGCAGTACTTC. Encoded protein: CASSLSTPPVDEQYF.

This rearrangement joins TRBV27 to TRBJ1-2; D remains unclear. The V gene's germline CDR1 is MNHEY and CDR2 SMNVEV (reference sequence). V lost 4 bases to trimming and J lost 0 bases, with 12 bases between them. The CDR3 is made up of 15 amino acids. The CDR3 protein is CASSYYGGANYGYTF. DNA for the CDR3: TGTGCCAGCAGTTACTATGGCGGAGCTAACTATGGCTACACCTTC.

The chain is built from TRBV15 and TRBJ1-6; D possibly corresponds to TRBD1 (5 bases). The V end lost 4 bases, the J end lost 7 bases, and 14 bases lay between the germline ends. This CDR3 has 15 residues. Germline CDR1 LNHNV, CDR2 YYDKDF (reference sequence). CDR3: CATSIPTAFNSPLHF. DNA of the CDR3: TGTGCCACCAGCATACCGACAGCCTTCAATTCACCCCTCCACTTT.

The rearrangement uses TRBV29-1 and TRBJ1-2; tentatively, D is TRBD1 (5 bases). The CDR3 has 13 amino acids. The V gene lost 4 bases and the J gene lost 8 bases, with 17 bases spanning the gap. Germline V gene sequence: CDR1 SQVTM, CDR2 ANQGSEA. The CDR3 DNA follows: TGCAGCGTTGGACACAGGTTGGCTGGCGGCTACACCTTC. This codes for CSVGHRLAGGYTF.

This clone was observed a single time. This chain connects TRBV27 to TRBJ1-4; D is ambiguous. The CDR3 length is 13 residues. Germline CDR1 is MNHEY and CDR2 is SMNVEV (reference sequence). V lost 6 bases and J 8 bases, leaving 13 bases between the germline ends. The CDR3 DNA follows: TGTGCCAGCAGAAATGTTGCAGGAGAAAAACTGTTTTTT. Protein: CASRNVAGEKLFF.

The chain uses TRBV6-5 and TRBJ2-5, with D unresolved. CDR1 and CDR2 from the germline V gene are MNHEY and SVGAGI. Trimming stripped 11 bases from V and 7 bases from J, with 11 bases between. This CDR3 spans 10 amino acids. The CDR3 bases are TGTGCCGGTCTCTGGGGGACCCAGTACTTC. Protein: CAGLWGTQYF.

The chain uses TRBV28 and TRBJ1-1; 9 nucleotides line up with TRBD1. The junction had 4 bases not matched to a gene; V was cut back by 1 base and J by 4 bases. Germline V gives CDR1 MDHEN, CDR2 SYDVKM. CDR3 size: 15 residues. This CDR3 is CASSLFGTGSTEAFF. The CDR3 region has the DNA TGTGCCAGCAGTTTATTCGGGACAGGGAGCACTGAAGCTTTCTTT.

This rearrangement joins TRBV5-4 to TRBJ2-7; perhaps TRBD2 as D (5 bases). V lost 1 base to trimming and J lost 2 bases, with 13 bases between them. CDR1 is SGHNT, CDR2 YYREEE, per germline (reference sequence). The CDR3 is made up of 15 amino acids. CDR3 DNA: TGTGCCAGCAGCTTGACGGGGAAGGGTGCCTACGAGCAGTACTTC. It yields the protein CASSLTGKGAYEQYF.

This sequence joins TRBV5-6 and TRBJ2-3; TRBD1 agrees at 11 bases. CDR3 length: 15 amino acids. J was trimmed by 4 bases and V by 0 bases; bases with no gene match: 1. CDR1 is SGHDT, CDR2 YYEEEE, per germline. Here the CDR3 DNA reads TGTGCCAGCAGCTTGGGGACAGGGGGCGCAGATACGCAGTATTTT. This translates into CASSLGTGGADTQYF.

CDR3 bases: TGTGCCAGCAGGCGTTTTGGGGTGGAGACTGAAGCTTTCTTT. Protein: CASRRFGVETEAFF. The chain employs TRBV6-5 and TRBJ1-1; D unresolved. The CDR3 spans 14 residues. V was pared by 6 bases and J by 5 bases, with 16 bases between. Germline lookup yields CDR1 MNHEY and CDR2 SVGAGI.

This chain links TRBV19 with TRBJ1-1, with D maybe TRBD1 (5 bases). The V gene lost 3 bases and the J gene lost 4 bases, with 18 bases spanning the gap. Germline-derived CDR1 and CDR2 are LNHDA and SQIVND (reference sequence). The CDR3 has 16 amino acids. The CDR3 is CASSIREEGRSTEAFF. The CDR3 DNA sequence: TGTGCCAGTAGTATCCGGGAGGAGGGGCGGAGCACTGAAGCTTTCTTT.

Written as DNA, the CDR3 is TGCAGCGTGGAGCGGGAGAGGGCCCAGTACTTC. Amino acid sequence: CSVERERAQYF. V is TRBV29-1 and J is TRBJ2-5; 8 bases match TRBD2. J was trimmed by 9 bases and V by 6 bases; bases with no gene match: 6. The length of the CDR3 is 11 residues. Germline CDR1 reads SQVTM; CDR2 reads ANQGSEA.

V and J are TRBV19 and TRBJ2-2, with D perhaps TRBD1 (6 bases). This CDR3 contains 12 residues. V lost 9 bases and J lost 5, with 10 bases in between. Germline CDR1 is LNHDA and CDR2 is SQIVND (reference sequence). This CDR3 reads CASTTGTGELFF. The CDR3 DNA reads TGTGCCAGCACAACAGGGACCGGGGAGCTGTTTTTT.

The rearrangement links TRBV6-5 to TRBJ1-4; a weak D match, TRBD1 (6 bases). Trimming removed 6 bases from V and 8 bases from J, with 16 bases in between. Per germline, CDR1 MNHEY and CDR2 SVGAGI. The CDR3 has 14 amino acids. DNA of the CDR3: TGTGCCAGCAGCCAGAGGGGGGTTGGGGAAAAACTGTTTTTT. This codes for CASSQRGVGEKLFF.

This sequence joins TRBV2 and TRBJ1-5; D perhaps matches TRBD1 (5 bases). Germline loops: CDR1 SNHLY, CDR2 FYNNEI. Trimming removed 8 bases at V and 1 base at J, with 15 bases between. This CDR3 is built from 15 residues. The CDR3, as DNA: TGTGCCAGCGGGGCGAGGGGTAAAAGCAATCAGCCCCAGCATTTT. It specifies CASGARGKSNQPQHF.

CDR3 in amino acids: CASSYSIGTRDRESQPQHF. CDR3 DNA: TGTGCCAGCAGTTACTCGATAGGCACCCGGGACAGAGAGAGTCAGCCCCAGCATTTT. J is TRBJ1-5 and V is TRBV6-2 or TRBV6-3; TRBD1 agrees at 7 bases. Looked up from germline, CDR1 is MNHEY and CDR2 is SVGEGT. Trimming cost V 0 bases and J 6 bases; bases outside gene matches: 17. This CDR3 has 19 residues.

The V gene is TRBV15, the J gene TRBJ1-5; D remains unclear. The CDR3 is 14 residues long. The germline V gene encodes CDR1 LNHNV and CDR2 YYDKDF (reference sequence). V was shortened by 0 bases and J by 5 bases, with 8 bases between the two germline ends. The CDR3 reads CATSRDRVDQPQHF. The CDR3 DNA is TGTGCCACCAGCAGAGATCGGGTCGATCAGCCCCAGCATTTT.